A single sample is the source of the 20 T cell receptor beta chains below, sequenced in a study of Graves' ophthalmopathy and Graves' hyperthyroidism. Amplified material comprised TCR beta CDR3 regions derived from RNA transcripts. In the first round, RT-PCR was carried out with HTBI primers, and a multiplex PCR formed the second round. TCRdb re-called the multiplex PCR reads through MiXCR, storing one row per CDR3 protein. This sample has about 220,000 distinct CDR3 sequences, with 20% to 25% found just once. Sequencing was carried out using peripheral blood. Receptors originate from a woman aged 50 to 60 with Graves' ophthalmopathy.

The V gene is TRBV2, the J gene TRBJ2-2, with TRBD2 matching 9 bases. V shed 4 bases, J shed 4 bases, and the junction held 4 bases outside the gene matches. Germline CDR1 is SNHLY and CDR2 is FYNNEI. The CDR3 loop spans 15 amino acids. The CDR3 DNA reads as TGTGCCAGCAGTGGAAGACTAGCGGCCACCGGGGAGCTGTTTTTT. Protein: CASSGRLAATGELFF.

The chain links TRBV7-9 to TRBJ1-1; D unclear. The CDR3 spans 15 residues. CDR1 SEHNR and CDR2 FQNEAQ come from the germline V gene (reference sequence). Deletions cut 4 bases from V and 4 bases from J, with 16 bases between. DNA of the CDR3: TGTGCCAGCAGCTCCTTGAAAGGTTGGGGCACTGAAGCTTTCTTT. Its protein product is CASSSLKGWGTEAFF. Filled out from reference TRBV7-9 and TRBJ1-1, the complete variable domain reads DTGVSQNPRHKITKRGQNVTFRCDPISEHNRLYWYRQTLGQGPEFLTYFQNEAQLEKSRLLSDRFSAERPKGSFSTLEIQRTEQGDSAMYLCASSSLKGWGTEAFFGQGTRLTVV.

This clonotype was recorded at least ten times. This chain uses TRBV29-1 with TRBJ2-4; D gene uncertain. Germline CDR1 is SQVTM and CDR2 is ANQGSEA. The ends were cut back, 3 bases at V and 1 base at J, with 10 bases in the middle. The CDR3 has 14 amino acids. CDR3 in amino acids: CSVDGPQAKNIQYF. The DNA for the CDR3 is TGCAGCGTTGATGGGCCCCAGGCCAAAAACATTCAGTACTTC.

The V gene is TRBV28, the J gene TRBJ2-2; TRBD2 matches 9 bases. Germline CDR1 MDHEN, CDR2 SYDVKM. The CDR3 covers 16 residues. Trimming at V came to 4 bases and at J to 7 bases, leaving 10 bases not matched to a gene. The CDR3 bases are TGTGCCAGCAGTTCGGTAGCTAGCGGGGCCCGCGGGGAGCTGTTTTTT. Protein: CASSSVASGARGELFF.

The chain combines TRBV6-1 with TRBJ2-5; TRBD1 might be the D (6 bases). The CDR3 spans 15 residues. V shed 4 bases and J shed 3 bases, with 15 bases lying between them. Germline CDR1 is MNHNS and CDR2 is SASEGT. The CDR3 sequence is CASSGRDNVEETQYF. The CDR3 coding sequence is TGTGCCAGCAGTGGCCGGGACAATGTGGAAGAGACCCAGTACTTC.

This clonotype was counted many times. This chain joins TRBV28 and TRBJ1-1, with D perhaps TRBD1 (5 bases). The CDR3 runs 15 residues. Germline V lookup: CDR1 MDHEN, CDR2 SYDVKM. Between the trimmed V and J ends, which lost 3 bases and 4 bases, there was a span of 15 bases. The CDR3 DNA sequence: TGTGCCAGCAGTTTCGGGGGGGTCGGGTCCACTGAAGCTTTCTTT. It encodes CASSFGGVGSTEAFF.

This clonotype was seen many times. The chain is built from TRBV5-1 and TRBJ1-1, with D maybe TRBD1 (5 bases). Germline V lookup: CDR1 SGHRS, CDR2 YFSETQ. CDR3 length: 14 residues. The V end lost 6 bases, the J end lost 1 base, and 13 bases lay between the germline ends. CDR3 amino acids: CASNPGTANTEAFF. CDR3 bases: TGCGCCAGCAATCCCGGGACGGCGAACACTGAAGCTTTCTTT.

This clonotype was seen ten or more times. CDR3 DNA sequence: TGTGCCAGCAGCTCGGGACTAAATGATCAAGAGACCCAGTACTTC. Amino acids: CASSSGLNDQETQYF. The rearrangement joins TRBV12-3 or TRBV12-4 to TRBJ2-5, with 7 bases that match TRBD2. The CDR3 is 15 amino acids. Trimming at V came to 6 bases and at J to 2 bases, leaving 9 bases not matched to a gene.

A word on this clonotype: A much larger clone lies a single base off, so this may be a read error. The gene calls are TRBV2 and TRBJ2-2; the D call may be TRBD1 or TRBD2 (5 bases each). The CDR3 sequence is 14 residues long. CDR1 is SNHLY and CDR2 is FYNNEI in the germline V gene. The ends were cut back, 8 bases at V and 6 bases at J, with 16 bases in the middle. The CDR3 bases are TGTGCCAGCCGTGGGACGGAGAGGGCCGGGGAGCTGTTTTTT. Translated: CASRGTERAGELFF. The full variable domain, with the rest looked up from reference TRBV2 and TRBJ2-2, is EPEVTQTPSHQVTQMGQEVILRCVPISNHLYFYWYRQILGQKVEFLVSFYNNEISEKSEIFDDQFSVERPDGSNFTLKIRSTKLEDSAMYFCASRGTERAGELFFGEGSRLTVL.

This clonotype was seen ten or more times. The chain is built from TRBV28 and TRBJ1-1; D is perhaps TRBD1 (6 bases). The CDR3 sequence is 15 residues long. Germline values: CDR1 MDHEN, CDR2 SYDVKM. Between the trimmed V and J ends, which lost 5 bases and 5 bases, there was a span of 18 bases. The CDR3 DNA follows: TGTGCCAGCAGTACCCCCCGCGGGGGCGCAACTGAAGCTTTCTTT. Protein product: CASSTPRGGATEAFF.

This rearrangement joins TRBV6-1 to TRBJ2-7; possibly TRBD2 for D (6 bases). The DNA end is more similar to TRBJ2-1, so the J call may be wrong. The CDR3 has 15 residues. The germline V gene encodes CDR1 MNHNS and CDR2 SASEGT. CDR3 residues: CASKSGLSVDYEQFF. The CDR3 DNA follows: TGTGCCAGCAAATCGGGTCTCTCGGTGGACTACGAGCAGTTCTTC.

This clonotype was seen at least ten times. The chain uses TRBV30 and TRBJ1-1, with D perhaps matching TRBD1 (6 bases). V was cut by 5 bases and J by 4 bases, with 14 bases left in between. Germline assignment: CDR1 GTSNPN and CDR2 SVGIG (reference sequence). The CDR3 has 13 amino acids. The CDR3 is CAWQLTGTTEAFF. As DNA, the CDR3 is TGTGCCTGGCAATTAACAGGGACCACTGAAGCTTTCTTT.

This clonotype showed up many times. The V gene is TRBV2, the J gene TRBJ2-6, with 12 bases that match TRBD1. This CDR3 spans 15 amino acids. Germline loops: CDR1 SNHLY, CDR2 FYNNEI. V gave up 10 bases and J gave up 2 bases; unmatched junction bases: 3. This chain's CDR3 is CATGTGGAGANVLTF. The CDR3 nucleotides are TGTGCCACCGGGACAGGGGGCGCTGGGGCCAACGTCCTGACTTTC. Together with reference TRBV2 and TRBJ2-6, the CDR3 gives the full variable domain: EPEVTQTPSHQVTQMGQEVILRCVPISNHLYFYWYRQILGQKVEFLVSFYNNEISEKSEIFDDQFSVERPDGSNFTLKIRSTKLEDSAMYFCATGTGGAGANVLTFGAGSRLTVL.

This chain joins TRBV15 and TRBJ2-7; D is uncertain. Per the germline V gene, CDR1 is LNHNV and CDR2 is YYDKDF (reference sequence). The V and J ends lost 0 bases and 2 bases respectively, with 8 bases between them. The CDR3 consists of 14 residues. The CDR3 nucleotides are TGTGCCACCAGCAGAGATGGCAGTCCCTACGAGCAGTACTTC. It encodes CATSRDGSPYEQYF.

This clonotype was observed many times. The CDR3 coding sequence is TGTGCCAGCAGGGGACAGGGTTTAACCTATGGCTACACCTTC. Amino acid sequence: CASRGQGLTYGYTF. The genes are TRBV12-3 or TRBV12-4 and TRBJ1-2; 9 nucleotides line up with TRBD1. This CDR3 region has 14 residues. The V segment lost 6 bases and the J segment 4 bases; nucleotides outside the gene matches: 6.

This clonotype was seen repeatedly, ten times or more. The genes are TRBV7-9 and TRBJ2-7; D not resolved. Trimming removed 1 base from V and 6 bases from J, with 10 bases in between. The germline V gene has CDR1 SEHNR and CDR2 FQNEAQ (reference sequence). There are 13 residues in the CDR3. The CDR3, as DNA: TGTGCCAGCAGCTTAGTGGGTAGTTTCGAGCAGTACTTC. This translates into CASSLVGSFEQYF.

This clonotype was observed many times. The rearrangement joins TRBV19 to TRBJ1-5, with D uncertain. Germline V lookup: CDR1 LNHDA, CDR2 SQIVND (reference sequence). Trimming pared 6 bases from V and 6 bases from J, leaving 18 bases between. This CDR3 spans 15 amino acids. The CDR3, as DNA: TGTGCCAGTAGCCCAAGGGCGGGGAGCTTTCAGCCCCAGCATTTT. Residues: CASSPRAGSFQPQHF.

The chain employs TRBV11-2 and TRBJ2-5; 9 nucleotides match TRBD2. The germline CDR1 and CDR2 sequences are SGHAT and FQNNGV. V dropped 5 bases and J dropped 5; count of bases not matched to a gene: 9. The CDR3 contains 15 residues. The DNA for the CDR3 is TGTGCCAGCAGCATCCTGGGCGGGGGGGCGGAGACCCAGTACTTC. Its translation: CASSILGGGAETQYF.

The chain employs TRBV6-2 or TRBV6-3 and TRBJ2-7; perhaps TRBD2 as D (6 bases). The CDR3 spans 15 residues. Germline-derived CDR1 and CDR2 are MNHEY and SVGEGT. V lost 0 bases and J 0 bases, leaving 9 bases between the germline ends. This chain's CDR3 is CASSYSSGGSYEQYF. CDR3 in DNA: TGTGCCAGCAGTTACTCGTCCGGGGGCTCCTACGAGCAGTACTTC.

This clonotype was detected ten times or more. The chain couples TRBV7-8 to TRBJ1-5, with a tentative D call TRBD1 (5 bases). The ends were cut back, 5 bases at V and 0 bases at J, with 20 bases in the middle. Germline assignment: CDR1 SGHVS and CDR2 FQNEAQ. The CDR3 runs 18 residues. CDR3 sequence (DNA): TGTGCCAGCAGCCCATGGGGCAGGGAAGGTTATAGCAATCAGCCCCAGCATTTT. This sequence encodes CASSPWGREGYSNQPQHF.